This TCR beta chain was recorded in a study of blood T cell repertoires in COVID-19. The CDR3 is made up of 12 amino acids. The germline V gene has CDR1 MNHEY and CDR2 SVGAGI. V lost 6 bases and J lost 4, with 6 bases in between. The protocol was immunoSEQ multiplex PCR, while the TCRdb copy is restricted to in-frame clones and leaves out a portion. The profile covers about 300,000 clones, with 85% appearing a single time and 1.5% to 2% taken by the ten largest. Exposed enrollees had met someone with a PCR-confirmed or clinician-diagnosed COVID-19 case at some point within the 2 weeks before study entry.

The TCR was taken from a woman in her twenties or thirties who had been exposed to COVID-19. The sample was PBMCs or T cells enriched from blood (not recorded which). The rearrangement links TRBV6-5 to TRBJ2-2, with D uncertain. CDR3 loop: CASSPGTGELFF. The CDR3 DNA is TGTGCCAGCAGCCCCGGCACCGGGGAGCTGTTTTTT.